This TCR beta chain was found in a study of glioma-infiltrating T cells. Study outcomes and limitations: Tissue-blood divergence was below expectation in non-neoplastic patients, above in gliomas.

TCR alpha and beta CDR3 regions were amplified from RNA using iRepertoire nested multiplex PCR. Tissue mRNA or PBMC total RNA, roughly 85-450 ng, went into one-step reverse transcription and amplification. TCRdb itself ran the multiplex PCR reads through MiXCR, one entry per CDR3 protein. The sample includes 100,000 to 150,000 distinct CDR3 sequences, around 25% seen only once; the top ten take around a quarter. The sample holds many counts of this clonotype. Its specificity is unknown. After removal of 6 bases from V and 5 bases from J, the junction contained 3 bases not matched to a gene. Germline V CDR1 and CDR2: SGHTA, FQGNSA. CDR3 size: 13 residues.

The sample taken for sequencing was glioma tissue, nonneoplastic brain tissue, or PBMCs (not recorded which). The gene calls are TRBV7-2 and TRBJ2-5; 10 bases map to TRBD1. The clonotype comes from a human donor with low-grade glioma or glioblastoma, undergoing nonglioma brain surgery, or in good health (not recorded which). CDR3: CASSQDRGETQYF. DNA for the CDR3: TGTGCCAGCAGTCAGGACAGGGGGGAGACCCAGTACTTC. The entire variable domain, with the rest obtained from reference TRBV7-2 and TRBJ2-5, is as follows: GAGVSQSPSNKVTEKGKDVELRCDPISGHTALYWYRQSLGQGLEFLIYFQGNSAPDKSGLPSDRFSAERTGGSVSTLTIQRTQQEDSAVYLCASSQDRGETQYFGPGTRLLVL.